This paragraph covers one T cell receptor (beta chain) sequence. Antigen specificity is unknown. Germline V gene sequence: CDR1 SGHAT, CDR2 FQNNGV. The V and J ends lost 3 bases and 2 bases, in that order; junction bases with no gene match: 3. The CDR3 extends over 15 amino acids. In blood CD8+ and CD4+ T cells, TCR beta underwent sequencing. TEMRA cells were FACS-enriched, while CD8+ and CD4+ T cells were negatively isolated. The sample comes from a study of CD8 T cells in Susac syndrome. RNA, at roughly 0.45 to 1 ug, was reverse transcribed with random hexamers. The immunoSEQ assay covered 54 Vbeta and 13 Jbeta segments for CDR3. MiXCR was run by TCRdb on the immunoSEQ multiplex PCR reads, yielding one entry per CDR3 protein. The data contain roughly 140,000 distinct CDR3 sequences, approximately 95% of them singletons. Study conclusions and caveats: CD4+ repertoires of Susac syndrome patients lacked detectable clonal expansion.

Sequenced sample: CD4+ T cells from PBMCs. J is TRBJ2-1 and V is TRBV11-2; TRBD1 matches 8 bases. The clonotype originates from a human donor with Susac syndrome. Here the CDR3 DNA reads TGTGCCAGCAGCTTGGACAGGGCGCCCTACAATGAGCAGTTCTTC. The encoded protein is CASSLDRAPYNEQFF.